Reported below is one TCR beta chain. Its antigen remains unknown. This entry belongs to a study of Tregs in tolerant kidney transplant recipients. Looking at the study overall: Mixed chimerism was transient after nonmyeloablative marrow transplants from related graft donors. Whole-study results and caveats: Nucleotide sequences could not be compared across some patients' samples due to primer changes. This study did not directly address biological reproducibility.

Unstimulated regulatory T cells (CD4+CD25+CD127-), CD4+CD25- non-regulatory cells, CD4 and CD8 cells were FACS-sorted from thawed PBMCs. TCRdb's table, derived via immunoSEQ multiplex PCR, lists solely in-frame clones and lacks some. The table records fewer than 100,000 clones, approximately 93% of them present only once. The CDR3 is 15 amino acids. V was trimmed by 4 bases and J by 3 bases, leaving 15 bases between them. Germline V gene sequence: CDR1 SGHRS, CDR2 YFSETQ. This specimen consisted of CD4+ T cells from blood, obtained before the transplant. The receptor comes from a human donor who received a combined kidney and bone marrow transplant. The rearrangement uses TRBV5-1 and TRBJ2-3, with a possible D match to TRBD2 (6 bases). CDR3 in DNA: TGCGCCAGCAGCCCACCGACTAGAAGTACAGATACGCAGTATTTT. This codes for CASSPPTRSTDTQYF. The whole variable domain, remainder taken from reference TRBV5-1 and TRBJ2-3, is KAGVTQTPRYLIKTRGQQVTLSCSPISGHRSVSWYQQTPGQGLQFLFEYFSETQRNKGNFPGRFSGRQFSNSRSEMNVSTLELGDSALYLCASSPPTRSTDTQYFGPGTRLTVL.